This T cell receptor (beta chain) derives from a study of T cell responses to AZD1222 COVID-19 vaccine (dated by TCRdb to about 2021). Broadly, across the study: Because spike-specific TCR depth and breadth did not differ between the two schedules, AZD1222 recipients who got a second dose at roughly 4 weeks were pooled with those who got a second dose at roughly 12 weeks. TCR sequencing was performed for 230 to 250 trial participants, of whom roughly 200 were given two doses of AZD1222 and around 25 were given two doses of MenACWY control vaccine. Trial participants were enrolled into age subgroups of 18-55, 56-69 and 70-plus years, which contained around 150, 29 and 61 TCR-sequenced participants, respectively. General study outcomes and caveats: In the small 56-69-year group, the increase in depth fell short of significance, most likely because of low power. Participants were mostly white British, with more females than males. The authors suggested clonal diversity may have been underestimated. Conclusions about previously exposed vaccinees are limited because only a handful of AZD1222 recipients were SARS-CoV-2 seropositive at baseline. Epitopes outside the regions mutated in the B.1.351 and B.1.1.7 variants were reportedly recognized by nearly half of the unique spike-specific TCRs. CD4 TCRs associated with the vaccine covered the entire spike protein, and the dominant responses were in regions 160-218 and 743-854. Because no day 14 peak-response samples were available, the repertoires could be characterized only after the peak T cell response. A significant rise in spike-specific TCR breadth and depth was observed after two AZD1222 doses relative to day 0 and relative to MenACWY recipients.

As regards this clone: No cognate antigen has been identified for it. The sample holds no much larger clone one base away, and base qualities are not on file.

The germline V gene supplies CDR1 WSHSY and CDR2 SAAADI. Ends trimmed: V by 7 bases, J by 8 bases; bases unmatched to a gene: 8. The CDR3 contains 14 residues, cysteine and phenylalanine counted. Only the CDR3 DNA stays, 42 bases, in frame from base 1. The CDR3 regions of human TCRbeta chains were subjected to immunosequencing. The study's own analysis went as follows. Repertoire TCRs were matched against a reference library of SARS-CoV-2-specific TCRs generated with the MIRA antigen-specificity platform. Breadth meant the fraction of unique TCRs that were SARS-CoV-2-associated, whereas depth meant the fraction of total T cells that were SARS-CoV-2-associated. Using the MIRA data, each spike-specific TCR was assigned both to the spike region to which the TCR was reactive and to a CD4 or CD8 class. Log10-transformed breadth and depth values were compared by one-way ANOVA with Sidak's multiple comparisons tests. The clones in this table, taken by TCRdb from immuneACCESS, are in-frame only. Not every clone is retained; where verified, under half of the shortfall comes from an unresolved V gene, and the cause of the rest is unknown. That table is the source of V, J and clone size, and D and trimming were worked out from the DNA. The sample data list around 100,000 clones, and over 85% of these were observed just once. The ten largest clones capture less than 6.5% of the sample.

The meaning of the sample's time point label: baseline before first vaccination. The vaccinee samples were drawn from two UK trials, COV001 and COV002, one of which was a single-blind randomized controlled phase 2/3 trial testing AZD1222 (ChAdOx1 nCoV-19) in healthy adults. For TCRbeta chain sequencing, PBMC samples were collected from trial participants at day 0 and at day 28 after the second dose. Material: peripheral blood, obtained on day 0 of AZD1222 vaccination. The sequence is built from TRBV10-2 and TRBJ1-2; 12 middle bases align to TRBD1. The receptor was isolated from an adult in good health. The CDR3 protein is CASKVGTGGGGYTF. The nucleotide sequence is TGCGCCAGCAAGGTCGGGACAGGGGGCGGCGGCTACACCTTC.